This T cell receptor beta chain is from a study of Graves' ophthalmopathy and Graves' hyperthyroidism. Background on the study: Peripheral blood (taken before any treatment) was collected at initial diagnosis.

Exclusion criteria comprised other autoimmune diseases, uncontrolled infections, pregnancy or lactation in patients. V lost 5 bases, J lost 2 bases, and 9 bases lay in between. The CDR3 totals 13 residues. General observations from the study: Clonotypes were expanded in thyroid at above 0.001 frequency, and most also appeared in blood.

This clonotype was recorded at least ten times. Its antigen is still unknown. RNA transcripts provided the template for amplifying TCR beta CDR3 regions. Second-round multiplex PCR came after first-round RT-PCR with HTBI primers. MiXCR, applied by TCRdb to the multiplex PCR reads, yields one record per CDR3 protein. Of under 250,000 distinct CDR3 sequences in the sample, under 30% are singletons; the top ten hold 9.1%. The specimen was peripheral blood. This TCR was recovered from a man in his forties or fifties with Graves' ophthalmopathy. The chain links TRBV12-3 or TRBV12-4 to TRBJ1-1; tentative D call: TRBD1 (5 bases). The CDR3 loop is CASSLWGNTEAFF. For the CDR3, the DNA is TGTGCCAGCAGTCTCTGGGGCAACACTGAAGCTTTCTTT.